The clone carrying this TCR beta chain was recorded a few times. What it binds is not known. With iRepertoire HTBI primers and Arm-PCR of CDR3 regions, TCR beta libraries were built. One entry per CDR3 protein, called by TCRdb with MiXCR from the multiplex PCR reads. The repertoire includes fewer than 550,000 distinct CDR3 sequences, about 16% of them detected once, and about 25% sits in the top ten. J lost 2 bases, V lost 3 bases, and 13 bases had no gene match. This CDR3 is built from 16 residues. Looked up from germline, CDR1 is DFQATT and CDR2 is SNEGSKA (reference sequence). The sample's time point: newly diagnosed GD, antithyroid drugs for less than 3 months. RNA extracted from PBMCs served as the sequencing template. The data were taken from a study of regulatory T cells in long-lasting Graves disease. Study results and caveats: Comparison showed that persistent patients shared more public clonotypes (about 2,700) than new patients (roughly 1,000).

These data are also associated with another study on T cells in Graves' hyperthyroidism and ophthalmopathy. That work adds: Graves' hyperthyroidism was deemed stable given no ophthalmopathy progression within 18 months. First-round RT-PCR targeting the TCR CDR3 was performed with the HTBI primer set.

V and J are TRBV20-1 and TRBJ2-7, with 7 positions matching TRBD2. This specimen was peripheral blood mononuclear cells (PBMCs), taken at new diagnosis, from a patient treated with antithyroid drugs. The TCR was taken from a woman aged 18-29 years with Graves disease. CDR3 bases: TGCAGTGCTAGGGGACCCAACAGCGGGACCCCCTACGAGCAGTACTTC. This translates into CSARGPNSGTPYEQYF.